This T cell receptor beta chain was captured in a study of blood T cell repertoires in COVID-19. Generated by immunoSEQ multiplex PCR, the TCRdb table keeps only in-frame clones and is missing some. The sample lists 200,000 or so clones; roughly 90% were seen once. The sample was peripheral blood. This TCR derives from a man aged 65 to 85 with acute or convalescent COVID-19.

CDR3 sequence (DNA): TGTGCCAGCAGCCAACATCCGGGGAACACTGAAGCTTTCTTT. Encoded protein: CASSQHPGNTEAFF. The chain joins TRBV4-2 to TRBJ1-1, with unresolved D. Per germline, CDR1 LGHNA and CDR2 YNFKEQ. With 2 bases removed from V and 1 base from J, the gap between germline ends came to 8 bases. CDR3 length: 14 amino acids.